The clone carrying this TCR beta chain has a handful of counts. Its antigen is not identified. This record belongs to a study of CD8+ T cells in alopecia areata. Study summary: Severity scoring for treated patients was based on the percentage of affected scalp area. Points from the study as a whole: Lesional scalp, notably in alopecia totalis/universalis, had clonality above that of normal scalp. Tofacitinib significantly lowered scalp clonality and expanded CD8+ clones among the top 100.

RNA extraction and reverse transcription yielded cDNA as sequencing template. Assay: immunoSEQ multiplex PCR; the TCRdb copy retains only in-frame clones and omits some. The table shows 200,000 to 250,000 clones, with 35% to 45% occurring only once. The CDR3 is 20 amino acids. V trimming: 0 bases; J trimming: 4 bases; junction bases outside the gene matches: 16. Germline V CDR1 and CDR2: SGDLS, YYNGEE. The sample's treatment: oral pan-JAK inhibitor, 5-10 mg twice daily. Material: CD4+ T cells sorted from blood, obtained between weeks 30 and 35, from a patient treated with tofacitinib. The origin of this receptor is a human donor with alopecia areata. The chain recombines TRBV9 with TRBJ2-1; TRBD1 matches 10 bases. The CDR3 spells CASSVAFGQGVGLGYNEQFF. For the CDR3, the DNA is TGTGCCAGCAGCGTAGCTTTCGGACAGGGGGTTGGATTGGGATACAATGAGCAGTTCTTC.